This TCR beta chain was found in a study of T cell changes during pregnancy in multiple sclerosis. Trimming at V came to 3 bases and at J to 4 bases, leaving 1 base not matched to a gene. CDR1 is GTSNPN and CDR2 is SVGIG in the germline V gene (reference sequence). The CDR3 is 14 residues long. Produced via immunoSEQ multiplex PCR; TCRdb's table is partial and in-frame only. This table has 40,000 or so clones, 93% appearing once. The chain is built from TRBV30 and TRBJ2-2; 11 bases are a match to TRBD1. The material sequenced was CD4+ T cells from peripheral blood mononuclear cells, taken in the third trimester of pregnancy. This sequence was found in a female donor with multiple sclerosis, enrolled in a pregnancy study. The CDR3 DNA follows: TGTGCCTGGAGGGGGACAGGGGGCACCGGGGAGCTGTTTTTT. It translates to CAWRGTGGTGELFF. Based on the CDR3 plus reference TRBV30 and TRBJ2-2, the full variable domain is SQTIHQWPATLVQPVGSPLSLECTVEGTSNPNLYWYRQAAGRGLQLLFYSVGIGQISSEVPQNLSASRPQDRQFILSSKKLLLSDSGFYLCAWRGTGGTGELFFGEGSRLTVL.